This TCR beta chain was profiled in a study of cytomegalovirus exposure and HLA in healthy donors. With 1 base clipped from V and 2 bases from J, the junction kept 2 bases outside the gene matches. The CDR3 sequence is 16 residues long. From germline, CDR1 is MGHRA and CDR2 YSYEKL. Researchers ran the PCR with 60 Vbeta and 13 Jbeta primers. TCRdb keeps only in-frame clones here, not all; method: immunoSEQ multiplex PCR. The table has 200,000 to 250,000 clones, around 88% seen once. The chain carries TRBV4-1 and TRBJ2-1; 10 bases align to TRBD2. The material sequenced was PBMCs. This sequence originates from a woman younger than 35 in good health and CMV-seronegative. CDR3 loop: CASSQALAGAYNEQFF. In DNA, the CDR3 is TGCGCCAGCAGCCAAGCTCTAGCGGGGGCCTACAATGAGCAGTTCTTC.